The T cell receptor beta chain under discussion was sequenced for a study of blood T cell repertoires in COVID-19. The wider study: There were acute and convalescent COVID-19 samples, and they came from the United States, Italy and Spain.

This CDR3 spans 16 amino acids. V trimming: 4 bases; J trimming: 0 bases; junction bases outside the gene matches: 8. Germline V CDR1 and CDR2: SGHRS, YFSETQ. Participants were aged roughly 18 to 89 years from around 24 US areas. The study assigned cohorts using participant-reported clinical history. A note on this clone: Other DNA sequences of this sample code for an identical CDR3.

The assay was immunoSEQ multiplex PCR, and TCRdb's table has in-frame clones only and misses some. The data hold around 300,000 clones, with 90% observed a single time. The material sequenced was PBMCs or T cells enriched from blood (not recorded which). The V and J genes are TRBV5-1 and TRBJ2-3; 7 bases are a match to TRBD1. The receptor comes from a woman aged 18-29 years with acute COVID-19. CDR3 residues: CASSPWGQTSTDTQYF. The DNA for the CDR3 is TGCGCCAGCAGCCCGTGGGGACAGACTAGCACAGATACGCAGTATTTT.